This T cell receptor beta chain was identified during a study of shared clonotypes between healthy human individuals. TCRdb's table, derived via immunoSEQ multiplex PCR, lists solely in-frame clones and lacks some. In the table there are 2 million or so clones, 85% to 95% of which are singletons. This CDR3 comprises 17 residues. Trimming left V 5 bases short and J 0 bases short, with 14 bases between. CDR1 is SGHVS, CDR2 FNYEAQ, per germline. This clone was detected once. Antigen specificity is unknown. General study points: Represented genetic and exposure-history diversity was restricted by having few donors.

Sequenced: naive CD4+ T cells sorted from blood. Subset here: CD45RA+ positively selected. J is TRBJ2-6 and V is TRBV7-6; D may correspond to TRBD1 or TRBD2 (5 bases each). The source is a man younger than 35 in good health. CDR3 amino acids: CASSLEGFISGANVLTF. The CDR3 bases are TGTGCCAGCAGCCTAGAGGGGTTCATCTCTGGGGCCAACGTCCTGACTTTC.